This T cell receptor beta chain came from a study of technical replicates of blood from a few donors (TCRdb year 2017). The library was prepared using the immunoSEQ multiplex PCR assay. In its TCRdb copy, this immuneACCESS table keeps in-frame sequences only and misses some clones. Where compared with another copy, unresolved V genes explain less than half of these, and the others have no known cause. The sample has about 94,000 clones on record, around 96% of them singletons. Of the sample, 0.36% falls within the top ten clones. On this clone: No cognate antigen has been identified for it. Base qualities are not recorded, but no much larger clone differs from it by a single base.

The origin of this receptor is a human donor in good health. The sequencing sample was made of T cells isolated from PBMCs.

For the CDR3, the sequence is CASRGPGLYEQYF. The sequenced DNA: TGTGCCAGCAGGGGCCCGGGACTGTACGAGCAGTACTTC. The rearrangement joined TRBV6-5 to TRBJ2-7; perhaps TRBD2 is the D gene, with 6 bases matching. The CDR3 starts with the cysteine, ends with the phenylalanine, and has 13 residues. Here the CDR3 DNA is all that survives: 39 bases in frame from base 1. The junction shows trimming of 6 bases on V and 4 bases on J, plus 13 bases between the germline ends. CDR1 and CDR2 were assigned from the germline V gene as MNHEY and SVGAGI.